One and the same sample provided the 4 T cell receptor beta chains below, sequenced in a study of T cell clonality in common variable immunodeficiency (dated by TCRdb to about 2015). Library prep was done by the immunoSEQ multiplex PCR assay. Sourced from immuneACCESS, this table was stored by TCRdb with only in-frame sequences that have V and J called. A share of the clones is absent; for the studies checked, an unresolved V gene accounts for under half, and the remainder has no known explanation. For this sample, under 45,000 clones are listed, none of them singletons. Approximately 3.5% of the sample goes to the ten largest clones. What was sequenced was peripheral blood mononuclear cells. The receptor source for this set is a person aged 18 to 69 in good health.

In this sample, this clone turned up many times. The sequenced fragment ends 3 residues before the CDR3 boundary, so the rest is inferred from the germline J gene. The chain employs TRBV18 and TRBJ1-3, with TRBD1 matching over 10 bases. The V gene end was trimmed by 4 bases and the J gene end by 4 bases; junction bases not matched to a gene: 10. Per germline, CDR1 KGHSH and CDR2 LQKENI. The CDR3 length is 17 residues. Incomplete CDR3 DNA: TGTGCCAGCTCACTTGAACGGGACAGGGGAGGCGGAAACACC. Its protein is CASSLERDRGGGNT. The full CDR3 reads CASSLERDRGGGNTIYF.

This clone was picked up many times. Read sequence stops 3 residues before the CDR3 end, and the germline J gene provides the missing end. The V and J genes are TRBV12-3 or TRBV12-4 and TRBJ2-3; 10 bases agree with TRBD1. V was pared by 5 bases and J by 2 bases, with 7 bases of the junction left unmatched. The CDR3 consists of 16 residues. Incomplete CDR3 DNA: TGTGCCAGCAGTCCCGGACAGGGGGTGGTCACAGATACG. Its translation is CASSPGQGVVTDT. The entire CDR3 is CASSPGQGVVTDTQYF.

This clone appeared a few times. The read falls 3 residues short of the CDR3 end, and the missing part is taken from the germline J gene. The gene calls are TRBV30 and TRBJ2-1, with unresolved D. CDR3 size: 12 residues. The germline CDR1 and CDR2 sequences are GTSNPN and SVGIG (reference sequence). V was cut by 2 bases and J by 7 bases, with 9 bases left in between. CDR3 residues: CAWSRQKNEQFF. The CDR3 bases that were read are TGTGCCTGGAGTCGTCAGAAGAATGAG.

This clone was seen at least ten times. Coverage ceases 3 residues before the CDR3 finishes, and the germline J gene fills in the end. The V and J genes are TRBV7-6 and TRBJ1-1; TRBD1 might be the D (5 bases). This CDR3 has 14 amino acids. Trimming took off 4 bases at V and 1 base at J, with 10 bases between the two ends. CDR1 is SGHVS and CDR2 is FNYEAQ in the germline V gene. The covered CDR3 bases are TGTGCCAGCAGCTCCCTTCAGGGGAACACTGAA. Its protein product is CASSSLQGNTE. The whole CDR3 reads CASSSLQGNTEAFF.